This T cell receptor beta chain stems from a study of T-cell memory formation after mild COVID-19. TCRdb re-called the 5' RACE reads through MiXCR, storing one row per CDR3 protein. Among about 270,000 distinct CDR3 sequences listed, less than 20% were seen once. In its sample, this clonotype was seen a few times. V was shortened by 5 bases and J by 10 bases, with 15 bases between the two germline ends. Germline-derived CDR1 and CDR2 are KGHSH and LQKENI. There are 13 residues in the CDR3. V and J are TRBV18 and TRBJ2-1; D may match TRBD1 or TRBD2 (6 bases each). This TCR was sampled from an adult woman who had mild COVID-19 (a few samples of this study predate the infection). Cell type and time point are not known. The sample consisted of PBMCs or a T cell subset sorted from them (not recorded which). The CDR3 bases are TGTGCCAGCTCAAACCTCGAAGGGGGGGAGCAGTTCTTC. It encodes CASSNLEGGEQFF.